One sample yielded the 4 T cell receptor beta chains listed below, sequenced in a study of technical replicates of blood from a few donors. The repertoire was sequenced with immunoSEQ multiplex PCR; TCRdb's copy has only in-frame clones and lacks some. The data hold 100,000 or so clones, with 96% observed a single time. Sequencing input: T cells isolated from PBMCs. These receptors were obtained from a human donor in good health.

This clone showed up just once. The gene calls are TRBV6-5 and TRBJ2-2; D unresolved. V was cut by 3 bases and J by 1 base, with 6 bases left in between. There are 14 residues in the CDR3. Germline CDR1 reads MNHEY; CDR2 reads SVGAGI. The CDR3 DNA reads TGTGCCAGCAGTTATTTTCGGAACACCGGGGAGCTGTTTTTT. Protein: CASSYFRNTGELFF.

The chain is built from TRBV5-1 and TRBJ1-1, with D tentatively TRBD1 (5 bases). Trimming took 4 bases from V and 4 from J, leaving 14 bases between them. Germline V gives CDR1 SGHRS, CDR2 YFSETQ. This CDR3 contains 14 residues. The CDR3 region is CASSPVGRGTEAFF. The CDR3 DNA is TGCGCCAGCAGCCCCGTTGGGAGGGGCACTGAAGCTTTCTTT.

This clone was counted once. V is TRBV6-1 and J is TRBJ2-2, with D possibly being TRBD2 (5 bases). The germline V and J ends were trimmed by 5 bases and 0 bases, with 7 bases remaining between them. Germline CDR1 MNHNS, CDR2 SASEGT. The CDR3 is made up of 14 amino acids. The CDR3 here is CASSSDSNTGELFF. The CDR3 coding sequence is TGTGCCAGCAGTTCGGACTCGAACACCGGGGAGCTGTTTTTT.

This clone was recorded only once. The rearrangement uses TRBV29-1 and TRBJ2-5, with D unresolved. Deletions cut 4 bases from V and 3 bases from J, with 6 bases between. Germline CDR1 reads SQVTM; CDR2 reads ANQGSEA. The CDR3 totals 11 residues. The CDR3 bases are TGCAGCGTTGCTACAGAAGAGACCCAGTACTTC. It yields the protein CSVATEETQYF. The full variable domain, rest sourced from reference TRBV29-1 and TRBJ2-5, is SAVISQKPSRDICQRGTSLTIQCQVDSQVTMMFWYRQQPGQSLTLIATANQGSEATYESGFVIDKFPISRPNLTFSTLTVSNMSPEDSSIYLCSVATEETQYFGPGTRLLVL.